This TCR beta chain comes out of a study of cytomegalovirus exposure and HLA in healthy donors. Broader study findings: TCR beta sequences numbering 15,000 to 20,000 were associated with HLA alleles at 0.05 false discovery rate in a later analysis. CMV antigen specificity was confirmed in vitro for a few CMV-associated chains. An analysis done earlier found most TCR beta V segments productive about 87% or about 30% of the time. Most CMV-associated TCR beta chains were later found to appear HLA-restricted.

CDR1 and CDR2 from the germline V gene are SGHVS and FQNEAQ. The length of the CDR3 is 13 residues. V lost 5 bases to trimming and J lost 5 bases, with 12 bases between them. The PCR employed 60 Vbeta primers together with 13 Jbeta primers. The data were produced by immunoSEQ multiplex PCR, yet TCRdb's version contains in-frame clones alone and is incomplete. The table lists about 84,000 clones, about three quarters of them singletons, with just under 2.5% in the top ten. This clone was seen a few times. What it binds is not known. This TCR derives from a male donor in good health and CMV-seropositive. The sample taken for sequencing was PBMCs. This chain connects TRBV7-8 to TRBJ1-1, with a tentative D call TRBD1 (6 bases). CDR3 nucleotides: TGTGCCAGCAGCGCTCAGGGGATAACTGAAGCTTTCTTT. This encodes CASSAQGITEAFF.